Detailed here is one TCR beta chain. The table came from immunoSEQ multiplex PCR; TCRdb's copy has only in-frame clones and leaves some out. The sample includes 200,000 to 250,000 clones, approximately 81% seen only once; the top ten take 20%. The data were taken from a study of blood T cell repertoires in COVID-19. Study as a whole: Sources were T cells, B-cell-depleted T cells, or PBMCs; the material itself was cDNA or gDNA.

This CDR3 has 17 residues. CDR1 is SGDLS and CDR2 is YYNGEE in the germline V gene. V lost 0 bases to trimming and J lost 0 bases, with 13 bases between them. Source material: peripheral blood. The chain joins TRBV9 to TRBJ1-3; no clear D gene. This receptor was taken from a man in his thirties or forties with active or convalescent COVID-19. The CDR3 nucleotides read TGTGCCAGCAGCGTAGAAGAGGCCCGCATCTCTGGAAACACCATATATTTT. It encodes CASSVEEARISGNTIYF.